A single sample gave rise to the 4 T cell receptor beta chains below, sequenced in a study of T cell responses to AZD1222 COVID-19 vaccine. Profiled with immunoSEQ multiplex PCR; TCRdb holds only in-frame clones, not every one. This table has about 160,000 clones, about 91% appearing once. Here the sequenced sample was peripheral blood, taken 28 days after the second AZD1222 dose. These receptors all stem from an adult who received the AZD1222 COVID-19 vaccine.

V and J are TRBV6-5 and TRBJ1-3; D gene ambiguous. Trimming took 6 bases from V and 0 from J, leaving 12 bases between them. Germline loops: CDR1 MNHEY, CDR2 SVGAGI. The CDR3 sequence is 15 residues long. DNA for the CDR3: TGTGCCAGCAGGCCCCAGTGGGGCTCTGGAAACACCATATATTTT. Translated: CASRPQWGSGNTIYF.

The chain joins TRBV12-5 to TRBJ2-3, with TRBD2 matching over 10 bases. The V gene end was trimmed by 5 bases and the J gene end by 4 bases; junction bases not matched to a gene: 6. CDR1 is LGHNT and CDR2 is FRNRAP in the germline V gene. The CDR3 covers 15 residues. This chain's CDR3 is CASGKGAGGPDTQYF. In nucleotides, the CDR3 is TGTGCTAGTGGTAAAGGAGCGGGGGGGCCAGATACGCAGTATTTT.

V usage is TRBV21-1 and J usage is TRBJ1-5; TRBD1 reflects the table's D call only, with no check against the DNA. TRBV21-1 is noted as a pseudogene. This CDR3 comprises 19 residues. CDR3: CASSQLNLDRVLGNQPQHF. The CDR3, as DNA: TGTGCCAGCAGCCAACTAAACCTGGACAGGGTTTTGGGCAATCAGCCCCAGCATTTT.

The chain carries TRBV6-6 and TRBJ1-1; D possibly corresponds to TRBD1 (5 bases). Trimming took 0 bases from V and 4 from J, leaving 12 bases between them. Germline loops: CDR1 MNHNY, CDR2 SVGAGI (reference sequence). CDR3 size: 15 residues. CDR3 sequence reads: CASSYSMGGGTEAFF. CDR3 nucleotides: TGTGCCAGCAGTTACTCGATGGGGGGGGGCACTGAAGCTTTCTTT.